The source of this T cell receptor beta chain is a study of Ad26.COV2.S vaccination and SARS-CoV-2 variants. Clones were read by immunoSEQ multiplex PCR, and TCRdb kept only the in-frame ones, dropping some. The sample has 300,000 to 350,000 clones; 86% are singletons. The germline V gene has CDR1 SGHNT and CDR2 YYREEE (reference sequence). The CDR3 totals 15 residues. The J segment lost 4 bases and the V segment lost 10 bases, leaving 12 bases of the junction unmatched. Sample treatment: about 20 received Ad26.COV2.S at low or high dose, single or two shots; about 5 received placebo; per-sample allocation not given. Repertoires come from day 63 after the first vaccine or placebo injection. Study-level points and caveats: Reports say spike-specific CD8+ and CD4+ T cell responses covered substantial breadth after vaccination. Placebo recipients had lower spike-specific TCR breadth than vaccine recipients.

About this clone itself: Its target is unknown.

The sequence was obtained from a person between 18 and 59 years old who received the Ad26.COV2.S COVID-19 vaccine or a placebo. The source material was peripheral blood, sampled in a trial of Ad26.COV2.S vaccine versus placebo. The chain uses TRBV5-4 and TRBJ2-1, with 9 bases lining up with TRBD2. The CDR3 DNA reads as TGTGCCGTCGCAGGAGCGGGGGGACGGTACAATGAGCAGTTCTTC. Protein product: CAVAGAGGRYNEQFF.